What follows are 28 T cell receptor beta chains derived from one specimen sequenced in a study of T-cell memory formation after mild COVID-19. TCRdb re-called the 5' RACE reads through MiXCR, storing one row per CDR3 protein. The table has around 500,000 distinct CDR3 sequences, 18% seen once; the top ten hold 9% to 15%. Sequencing was performed on PBMCs or a T cell subset sorted from them (not recorded which). Receptor source: an adult woman who had mild COVID-19 (a few samples of this study predate the infection). Cell type and time point are not known.

The chain links TRBV12-3 or TRBV12-4 to TRBJ2-3; D unclear. V lost 2 bases to trimming and J lost 2 bases, with 14 bases between them. The CDR3 covers 16 residues. The chain's CDR3 is CASSLLSSPYTDTQYF. CDR3 in DNA: TGTGCCAGCAGTTTATTGAGCTCTCCCTACACAGATACGCAGTATTTT.

V is TRBV15 and J is TRBJ2-7; tentatively, D is TRBD2 (5 bases). This CDR3 is 13 amino acids long. V was clipped by 5 bases and J by 4 bases, with 12 bases between them. The germline CDR1 and CDR2 sequences are LNHNV and YYDKDF (reference sequence). The CDR3 is CATSPRGMYEQYF. The CDR3 nucleotides read TGTGCCACCAGCCCCCGGGGTATGTACGAGCAGTACTTC.

The CDR3, as DNA: TGTGCCAGCAGCCTACCGGGACAGGGGATGAACACTGAAGCTTTCTTT. Its protein product is CASSLPGQGMNTEAFF. The chain combines TRBV5-6 with TRBJ1-1, with TRBD1 matching over 10 bases. Looked up from germline, CDR1 is SGHDT and CDR2 is YYEEEE. This CDR3 is built from 16 residues. Germline trimming cut 4 bases from V and 0 bases from J; bases unmatched to any gene: 6.

The chain employs TRBV24-1 and TRBJ1-2, with a weak D call TRBD1 (5 bases). The CDR3 consists of 11 residues. The germline V and J ends were trimmed by 1 base and 10 bases, with 6 bases remaining between them. Germline V lookup: CDR1 KGHDR, CDR2 SFDVKD. This chain's CDR3 is CATSDFGTYTF. The CDR3 DNA is TGTGCCACCAGTGATTTCGGGACCTACACCTTC.

This clonotype was detected only once. The J gene is TRBJ2-1, the V gene TRBV6-6; TRBD1 is a possible D gene (6 bases). The CDR3 spans 18 residues. V was clipped by 2 bases and J by 4 bases, with 21 bases between them. Germline-derived CDR1 and CDR2 are MNHNY and SVGAGI (reference sequence). The CDR3: CASSYDRPTTAVYNEQFF. The CDR3 nucleotides read TGTGCCAGCAGTTACGACAGGCCCACCACTGCCGTATACAATGAGCAGTTCTTC.

The chain joins TRBV6-5 to TRBJ2-4, with 7 bases matching TRBD1. J was trimmed by 0 bases and V by 4 bases; bases with no gene match: 3. There are 15 residues in the CDR3. Germline CDR1 and CDR2: MNHEY and SVGAGI. This CDR3 is CASSSGGVAKNIQYF. CDR3 bases: TGTGCCAGCAGTTCAGGGGGTGTAGCCAAAAACATTCAGTACTTC.

This clonotype showed up just a few times. The chain recombines TRBV9 with TRBJ1-2; 10 bases line up with TRBD1. Germline V lookup: CDR1 SGDLS, CDR2 YYNGEE. J lost 4 bases, V lost 4 bases, and 13 bases had no gene match. This CDR3 has 17 amino acids. In DNA form, the CDR3 reads TGTGCCAGCAGCTCCCCCTCTTACGGGACAGGGGTCTATGGCTACACCTTC. This gives the protein CASSSPSYGTGVYGYTF.

This rearrangement joins TRBV2 to TRBJ2-2, with D uncertain. The CDR3 loop spans 12 amino acids. The ends were cut back, 6 bases at V and 7 bases at J, with 9 bases in the middle. CDR1 is SNHLY and CDR2 is FYNNEI in the germline V gene. The DNA of the CDR3 is TGTGCCAGCAGCTTCTTAGGCGGGGAGCTGTTTTTT. This codes for CASSFLGGELFF.

There are a few counts of this clonotype. The gene calls are TRBV7-2 and TRBJ2-3; TRBD1 is a possible D gene (6 bases). V lost 1 base and J 3 bases, leaving 11 bases between the germline ends. The germline gives CDR1 SGHTA, CDR2 FQGNSA. The CDR3 covers 15 residues. The CDR3 spells CASSLDRVPTDTQYF. The CDR3 DNA follows: TGTGCCAGCAGCTTAGACAGGGTACCTACAGATACGCAGTATTTT.

The V gene is TRBV14, the J gene TRBJ2-1, with D perhaps given as TRBD1 or TRBD2 (5 bases each). The CDR3 covers 16 residues. Germline V gene lookup returns CDR1 SGHDN and CDR2 FVKESK. The germline V and J ends were trimmed by 5 bases and 7 bases, with 21 bases remaining between them. The CDR3 nucleotides read TGTGCCAGCAGCTCCTCCGGGACCCCAACCAAAAATGAGCAGTTCTTC. Translating it yields CASSSSGTPTKNEQFF.

The V and J genes are TRBV30 and TRBJ1-2; D unclear. This CDR3 is built from 13 residues. The germline V gene encodes CDR1 GTSNPN and CDR2 SVGIG (reference sequence). Deletions cut 0 bases from V and 7 bases from J, with 12 bases between. CDR3 amino acids: CAWSVPPRLGYTF. The CDR3 bases are TGTGCCTGGAGTGTACCCCCAAGGCTTGGCTACACCTTC.

A few counts support this clonotype. The chain has TRBV6-2 or TRBV6-3 and TRBJ1-6; unclear D gene. Trimming pared 5 bases from V and 8 bases from J, leaving 19 bases between. Germline CDR1 MNHEY, CDR2 SVGEGT. The CDR3 loop spans 16 amino acids. The CDR3 sequence is CASSAFKRTFDSPLHF. The CDR3 DNA sequence: TGTGCCAGCAGTGCCTTCAAGCGAACTTTTGATTCACCCCTCCACTTT.

Many counts were recorded for this clonotype. The rearrangement uses TRBV7-3 and TRBJ2-5; D gene unclear. The CDR3 sequence is 13 residues long. V lost 3 bases to trimming and J lost 7 bases, with 12 bases between them. The germline V gene has CDR1 SGHTA and CDR2 FQGTGA. CDR3 residues: CASSFNRMATQYF. The CDR3 DNA follows: TGTGCCAGCAGCTTCAACCGAATGGCGACCCAGTACTTC. Complete variable domain (other parts from reference TRBV7-3 and TRBJ2-5): GAGVSQTPSNKVTEKGKYVELRCDPISGHTALYWYRQSLGQGPEFLIYFQGTGAADDSGLPNDRFFAVRPEGSVSTLKIQRTERGDSAVYLCASSFNRMATQYFGPGTRLLVL.

V and J are TRBV4-1 and TRBJ1-6; the match to TRBD1 covers 9 bases. Per germline, CDR1 MGHRA and CDR2 YSYEKL. With 2 bases clipped from V and 4 bases from J, the junction kept 3 bases outside the gene matches. This CDR3 contains 16 residues. The CDR3 here is CASSQSDRGYNSPLHF. The CDR3 nucleotides are TGCGCCAGCAGCCAATCTGACAGGGGGTATAATTCACCCCTCCACTTT.

This clonotype was seen repeatedly, ten times or more. The chain has TRBV20-1 and TRBJ2-7; D remains unclear. Germline CDR1 reads DFQATT; CDR2 reads SNEGSKA (reference sequence). This CDR3 contains 12 residues. V was pared by 5 bases and J by 1 base, with 9 bases between. CDR3 bases: TGCAGTGCTCCCACGGTTTCCTACGAGCAGTACTTC. It is translated as CSAPTVSYEQYF.

This clonotype was found a few times. This rearrangement joins TRBV4-3 to TRBJ2-1, with 8 nucleotides matching TRBD2. The V and J ends lost 4 bases and 2 bases, in that order; junction bases with no gene match: 13. From germline, CDR1 is LGHNA and CDR2 YSLEER. The CDR3 spans 18 residues. The CDR3 sequence is CASSRLAGRGATYNEQFF. CDR3 bases: TGCGCCAGCAGCCGCTTAGCGGGGCGGGGAGCGACCTACAATGAGCAGTTCTTC.

The CDR3 coding sequence is TGCGCCAGCAGCCAAGAATCACCGCTTGGGGGGGCCGGCAATCAGCCCCAGCATTTT. It yields the protein CASSQESPLGGAGNQPQHF. V and J are TRBV4-1 and TRBJ1-5, with D possibly matching TRBD1 (6 bases). V was pared by 0 bases and J by 2 bases, with 20 bases between. CDR3 length: 19 amino acids. Germline loops: CDR1 MGHRA, CDR2 YSYEKL.

This clonotype turned up a few times. The rearrangement uses TRBV14 and TRBJ2-2; no firm D call. V shed 0 bases and J shed 8 bases, with 7 bases lying between them. This CDR3 contains 13 residues. Germline assignment: CDR1 SGHDN and CDR2 FVKESK. The CDR3 DNA reads TGTGCCAGCAGCCAAGATATCCGAGGGGAGCTGTTTTTT. Translating it yields CASSQDIRGELFF.

The table lists this clonotype with many counts. The chain recombines TRBV30 with TRBJ1-1; D is possibly TRBD1 (5 bases). The length of the CDR3 is 14 residues. The ends were cut back, 2 bases at V and 5 bases at J, with 15 bases in the middle. Germline CDR1 and CDR2: GTSNPN and SVGIG (reference sequence). Here the CDR3 DNA reads TGTGCCTGGAGTTTCGGGGGAGGGAAAACTGAAGCTTTCTTT. Its translation: CAWSFGGGKTEAFF.

The J gene is TRBJ1-1, the V gene TRBV2, with a possible D match to TRBD1 (5 bases). The CDR3 length is 13 residues. The germline CDR1 and CDR2 sequences are SNHLY and FYNNEI. Trimming shortened V by 2 bases and J by 6 bases, and 10 bases separated the two germline ends. The DNA for the CDR3 is TGTGCCAGCAGTGAAATGGGGGGGGCTGAAGCTTTCTTT. Amino acid sequence: CASSEMGGAEAFF.

The chain recombines TRBV5-1 with TRBJ2-1; D perhaps matches TRBD1 (7 bases). CDR1 and CDR2 from the germline V gene are SGHRS and YFSETQ. The CDR3 runs 15 residues. Between the trimmed V and J ends, which lost 4 bases and 2 bases, there was a span of 13 bases. This chain's CDR3 is CASSGAGGPYNEQFF. CDR3 DNA sequence: TGCGCCAGCAGCGGGGCAGGGGGGCCCTACAATGAGCAGTTCTTC.

This clonotype was recorded a few times. This chain uses TRBV20-1 with TRBJ2-5; no definite D call. The CDR3 runs 13 residues. The germline gives CDR1 DFQATT, CDR2 SNEGSKA (reference sequence). The germline V and J ends were trimmed by 1 base and 3 bases, with 9 bases remaining between them. CDR3 nucleotide sequence: TGCAGTGCTAGAGGAGGCGGTAAAGAGACCCAGTACTTC. This encodes CSARGGGKETQYF.

The chain has TRBV24-1 and TRBJ2-1; TRBD1 is a possible D gene (5 bases). Germline-derived CDR1 and CDR2 are KGHDR and SFDVKD. The CDR3 runs to 15 residues. V lost 4 bases to trimming and J lost 8 bases, with 17 bases between them. CDR3 protein: CATSEPRGSIYEQFF. The CDR3 coding sequence is TGTGCCACCAGTGAGCCAAGGGGCTCTATCTATGAGCAGTTCTTC.

This clonotype was observed a few times. The V call is TRBV15, the J call TRBJ2-7; D call uncertain. Per germline, CDR1 LNHNV and CDR2 YYDKDF (reference sequence). V shed 1 base and J shed 0 bases, with 4 bases lying between them. The CDR3 loop spans 13 amino acids. The CDR3 loop reads CATSRAYSYEQYF. CDR3 nucleotide sequence: TGTGCCACCAGCAGAGCCTACTCCTACGAGCAGTACTTC. The entire variable domain, with the rest obtained from reference TRBV15 and TRBJ2-7, is as follows: DAMVIQNPRYQVTQFGKPVTLSCSQTLNHNVMYWYQQKSSQAPKLLFHYYDKDFNNEADTPDNFQSRRPNTSFCFLDIRSPGLGDTAMYLCATSRAYSYEQYFGPGTRLTVT.

This clonotype has more than one count but fewer than ten. V is TRBV12-3 or TRBV12-4 and J is TRBJ2-2; 8 positions agree with TRBD1. The CDR3 extends over 14 amino acids. The V and J ends lost 8 bases and 6 bases, in that order; junction bases with no gene match: 8. CDR3 bases: TGTGCCAGCGCACTGGGACAGGCCGCCGGGGAGCTGTTTTTT. This codes for CASALGQAAGELFF.

Only one count was recorded for this clonotype. The chain recombines TRBV12-3 or TRBV12-4 with TRBJ2-3; D not resolved. Trimming cost V 2 bases and J 5 bases, with 5 bases left between them. The CDR3 covers 12 residues. The CDR3 loop reads CASSLPRDTQYF. The CDR3 DNA reads as TGTGCCAGCAGTTTACCCAGAGATACGCAGTATTTT.

This chain joins TRBV5-1 and TRBJ2-3; 13 nucleotides line up with TRBD2. V gave up 3 bases and J gave up 1 base; unmatched junction bases: 5. The CDR3 length is 17 residues. Germline V CDR1 and CDR2: SGHRS, YFSETQ. The CDR3 region has the DNA TGCGCCAGCAGCTGGACTAGCGGGAGAAGTGGCACAGATACGCAGTATTTT. Translating it yields CASSWTSGRSGTDTQYF. Supplemented by reference TRBV5-1 and TRBJ2-3, the full variable domain reads KAGVTQTPRYLIKTRGQQVTLSCSPISGHRSVSWYQQTPGQGLQFLFEYFSETQRNKGNFPGRFSGRQFSNSRSEMNVSTLELGDSALYLCASSWTSGRSGTDTQYFGPGTRLTVL.

The chain is built from TRBV11-3 and TRBJ2-1, with a possible D match to TRBD1 (5 bases). Germline CDR1 and CDR2: SGHNT and YENEEA. The germline V and J ends were trimmed by 0 bases and 7 bases, with 10 bases remaining between them. This CDR3 contains 14 residues. Here the CDR3 reads CASSLDPGLNEQFF. In DNA, the CDR3 is TGTGCCAGCAGCTTAGATCCAGGGTTGAATGAGCAGTTCTTC.